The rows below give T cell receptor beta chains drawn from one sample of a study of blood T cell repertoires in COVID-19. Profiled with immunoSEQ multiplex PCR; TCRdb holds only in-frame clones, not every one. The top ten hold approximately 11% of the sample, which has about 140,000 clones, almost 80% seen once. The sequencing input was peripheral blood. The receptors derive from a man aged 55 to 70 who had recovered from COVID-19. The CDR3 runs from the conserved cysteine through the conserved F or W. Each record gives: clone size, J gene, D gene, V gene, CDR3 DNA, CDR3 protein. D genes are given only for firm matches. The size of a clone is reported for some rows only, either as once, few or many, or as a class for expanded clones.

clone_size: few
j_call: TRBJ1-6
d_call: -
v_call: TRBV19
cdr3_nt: TGTGCCAGTACCAGTTCCTATAATTCACCCCTCCACTTT
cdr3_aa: CASTSSYNSPLHF

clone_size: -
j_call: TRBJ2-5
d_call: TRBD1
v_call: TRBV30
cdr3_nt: TGTGCCTGGAGGCCGGGACAGGGGCTTCAAGAGACCCAGTACTTC
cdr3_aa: CAWRPGQGLQETQYF

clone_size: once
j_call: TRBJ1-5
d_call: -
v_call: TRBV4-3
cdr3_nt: TGCGCCAGCAGCCAAGAACCGGGGGGGCGGCAGCCCCAGCATTTT
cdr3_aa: CASSQEPGGRQPQHF

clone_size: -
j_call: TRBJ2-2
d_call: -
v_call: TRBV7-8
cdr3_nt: TGTGCCAGCAGCTCCCAGGGGAACACCGGGGAGCTGTTTTTT
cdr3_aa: CASSSQGNTGELFF

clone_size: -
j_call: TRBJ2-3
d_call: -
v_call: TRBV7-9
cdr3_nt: TGTGCCAGCAGCTTAGTGTATTCCGGTAGCGGCTCAGATACGCAGTATTTT
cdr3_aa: CASSLVYSGSGSDTQYF

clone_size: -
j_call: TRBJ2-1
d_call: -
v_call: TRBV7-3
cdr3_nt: TGTGCCAGCAGCTTACAATCAAGTAAGCTGAATGAGCAGTTCTTC
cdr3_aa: CASSLQSSKLNEQFF

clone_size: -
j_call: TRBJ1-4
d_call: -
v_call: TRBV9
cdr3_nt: TGTGCCAGCAGCCCGACCCAGGGGACTAATGAAAAACTGTTTTTT
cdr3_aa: CASSPTQGTNEKLFF

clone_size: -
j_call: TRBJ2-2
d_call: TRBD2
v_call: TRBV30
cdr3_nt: TGTGCCTGGAGTGAGGCGGGGGGATACACCGGGGAGCTGTTTTTT
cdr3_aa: CAWSEAGGYTGELFF

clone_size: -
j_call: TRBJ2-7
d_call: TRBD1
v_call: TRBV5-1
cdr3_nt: TGCGCCAGCAGCTTATTCCCGCCCGGGACAGGCCGCTACGAGCAGTACTTC
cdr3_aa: CASSLFPPGTGRYEQYF

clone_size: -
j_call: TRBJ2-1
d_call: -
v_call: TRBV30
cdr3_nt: TGTGCCTGGAGTGGCCAGACTTACAATGAGCAGTTCTTC
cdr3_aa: CAWSGQTYNEQFF

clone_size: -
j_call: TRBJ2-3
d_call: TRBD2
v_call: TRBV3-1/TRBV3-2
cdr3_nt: TGTGCCAGCAGCCAAGGCTCGCTAGCGGAACTTAGCACAGATACGCAGTATTTT
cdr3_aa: CASSQGSLAELSTDTQYF

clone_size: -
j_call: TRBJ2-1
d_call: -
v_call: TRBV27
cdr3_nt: TGTGCCAGCAGTGGCATGGACAATGAGCAGTTCTTC
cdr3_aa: CASSGMDNEQFF

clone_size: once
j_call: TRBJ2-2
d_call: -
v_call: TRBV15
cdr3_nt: TGTGCCACCAGCAGAGGTCAGGGGTTTGGCGGGGAGCTGTTTTTT
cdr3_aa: CATSRGQGFGGELFF

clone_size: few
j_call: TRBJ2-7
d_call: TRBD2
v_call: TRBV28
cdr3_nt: TGTGCCAGTTCTACGGGACTAGCGATAGGGGAGCAGTACTTC
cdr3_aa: CASSTGLAIGEQYF

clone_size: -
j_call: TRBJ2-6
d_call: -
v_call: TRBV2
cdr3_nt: TGTGCCAGCAGCCCTGACACCTCTGGGGCCAACGTCCTGACTTTC
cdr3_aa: CASSPDTSGANVLTF

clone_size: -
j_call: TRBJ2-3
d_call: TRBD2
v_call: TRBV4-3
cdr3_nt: TGCGCCAGCAGCCAAGATTTCGCGGGGGGTTTTACGCCAGGCACAGATACGCAGTATTTT
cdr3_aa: CASSQDFAGGFTPGTDTQYF

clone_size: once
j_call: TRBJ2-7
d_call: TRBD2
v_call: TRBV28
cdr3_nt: TGTGCCAGCAGTTTACGGCTAGCGGGGCACGAGCAGTACTTC
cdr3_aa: CASSLRLAGHEQYF

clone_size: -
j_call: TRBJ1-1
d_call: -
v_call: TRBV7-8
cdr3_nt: TGTGCCAGCAGCCCGCCGACGGGGAACACTGAAGCTTTCTTT
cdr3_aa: CASSPPTGNTEAFF

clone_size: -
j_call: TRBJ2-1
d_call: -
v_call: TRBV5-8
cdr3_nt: TGTGCCAGCAGTAAATACAGACAGAGCTCCTACAATGAGCAGTTCTTC
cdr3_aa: CASSKYRQSSYNEQFF

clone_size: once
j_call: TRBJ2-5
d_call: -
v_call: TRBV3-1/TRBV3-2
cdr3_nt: TGTGCCAGCACCGGACAGCAAGAGACCCAGTACTTC
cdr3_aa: CASTGQQETQYF

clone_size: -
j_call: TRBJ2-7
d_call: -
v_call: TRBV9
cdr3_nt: TGTGCCAGCAGCCTGGCCTCGGACAGCCCCTACGAGCAGTACTTC
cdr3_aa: CASSLASDSPYEQYF

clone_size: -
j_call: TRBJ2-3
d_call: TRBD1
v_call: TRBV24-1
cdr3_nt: TGTGCCACCAGTGATCCGGGACAGTCCGTTACAGATACGCAGTATTTT
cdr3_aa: CATSDPGQSVTDTQYF

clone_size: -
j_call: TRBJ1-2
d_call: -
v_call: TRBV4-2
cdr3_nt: TGTGCCAGCAGCCAAGACAGGGGCGGTGGCTACACCTTC
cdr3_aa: CASSQDRGGGYTF

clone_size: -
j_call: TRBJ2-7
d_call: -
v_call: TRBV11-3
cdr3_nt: TGTGCCAGCAGCTGCCTACCCCGCTCCTACGAGCAGTACTTC
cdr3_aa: CASSCLPRSYEQYF

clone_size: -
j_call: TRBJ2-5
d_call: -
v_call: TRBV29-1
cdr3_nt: TGCAGCGTCGTCGGTTACCGGGACACTCAAGAGACCCAGTACTTC
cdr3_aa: CSVVGYRDTQETQYF

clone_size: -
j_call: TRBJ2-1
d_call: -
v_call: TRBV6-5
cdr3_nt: TGTGCCAGCAGCCCCCGGGCACAGGGCGGGAATGAGCAGTTCTTC
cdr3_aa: CASSPRAQGGNEQFF

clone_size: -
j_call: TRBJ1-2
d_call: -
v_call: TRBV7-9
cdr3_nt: TGTGCCAGCAGTACCGGGGGGGCCGGCTATGGCTACACCTTC
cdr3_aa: CASSTGGAGYGYTF

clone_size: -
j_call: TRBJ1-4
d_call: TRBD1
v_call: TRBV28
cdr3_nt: TGTGCCAGCAGTTTGCCGACAGGGTTTAATGAAAAACTGTTTTTT
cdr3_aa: CASSLPTGFNEKLFF

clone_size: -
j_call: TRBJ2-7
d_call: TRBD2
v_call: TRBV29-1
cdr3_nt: TGCAGCGTGAAGACTAGCGGGGGAAACGAGCAGTACTTC
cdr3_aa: CSVKTSGGNEQYF

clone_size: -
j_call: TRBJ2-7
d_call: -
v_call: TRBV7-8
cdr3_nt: TGTGCCAGCAGCCCCACAGGGCCAGGCGAGCAGTACTTC
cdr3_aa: CASSPTGPGEQYF

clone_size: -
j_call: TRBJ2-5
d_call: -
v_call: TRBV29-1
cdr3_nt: TGCAGCGCAGCGGTGGAAGAGACCCAGTACTTC
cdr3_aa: CSAAVEETQYF

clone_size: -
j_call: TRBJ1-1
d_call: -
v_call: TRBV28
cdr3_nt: TGTGCCAGCAGTTTTTTCAGGGGTGAAGCTTTCTTT
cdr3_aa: CASSFFRGEAFF

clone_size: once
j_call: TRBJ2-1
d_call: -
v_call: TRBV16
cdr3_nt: TGTGCCAGCAGCCAATCTAGTCGGGAGCAGTTCTTC
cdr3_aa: CASSQSSREQFF

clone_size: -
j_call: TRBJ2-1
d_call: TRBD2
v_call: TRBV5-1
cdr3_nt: TGCGCCAGCAGCTCGCGCACTAGCGGAACTTACAATGAGCAGTTCTTC
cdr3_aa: CASSSRTSGTYNEQFF

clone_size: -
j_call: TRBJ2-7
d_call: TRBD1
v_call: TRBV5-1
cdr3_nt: TGCGCCAGCTGGGGACAGAAAAGATATTACGAGCAGTACTTC
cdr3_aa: CASWGQKRYYEQYF

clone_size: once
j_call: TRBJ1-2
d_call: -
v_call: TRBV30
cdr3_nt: TGTGCCTGGAGTGTTCGGGGGGTGGAAGGCTACACCTTC
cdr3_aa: CAWSVRGVEGYTF

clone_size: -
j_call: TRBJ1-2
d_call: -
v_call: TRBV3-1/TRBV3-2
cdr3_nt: TGTGCCAGCAGCCAAGCTGCAGGCTATGGCTACACCTTC
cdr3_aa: CASSQAAGYGYTF

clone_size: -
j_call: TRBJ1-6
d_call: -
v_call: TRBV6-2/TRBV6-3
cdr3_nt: TGTGCCAGCAGTTACGAGGAGAGATCACCCCTCCACTTT
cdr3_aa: CASSYEERSPLHF

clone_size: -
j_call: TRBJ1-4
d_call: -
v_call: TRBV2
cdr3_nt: TGTGCCAGCAGTGGAGGACTCCCGACAACTAATGAAAAACTGTTTTTT
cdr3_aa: CASSGGLPTTNEKLFF

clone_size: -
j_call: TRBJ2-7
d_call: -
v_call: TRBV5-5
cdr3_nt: TGTGCCAGCAGCGCCCCCGGACAAGGCTACGAGCAGTACTTC
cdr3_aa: CASSAPGQGYEQYF

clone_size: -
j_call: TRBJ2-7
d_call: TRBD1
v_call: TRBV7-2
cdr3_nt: TGTGCCAGCAGCTTAGCCCGACAGGGTGGGATGTACGAGCAGTACTTC
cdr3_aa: CASSLARQGGMYEQYF

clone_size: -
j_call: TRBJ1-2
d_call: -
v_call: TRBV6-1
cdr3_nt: TGTGCCAGCAGTGATGATGGGGGCGGGTATGGCTACACCTTC
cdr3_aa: CASSDDGGGYGYTF

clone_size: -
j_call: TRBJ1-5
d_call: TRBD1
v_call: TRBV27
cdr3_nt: TGTGCCAGCAGCGAGGCAGGGGGCGACCAGCCCCAGCATTTT
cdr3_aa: CASSEAGGDQPQHF

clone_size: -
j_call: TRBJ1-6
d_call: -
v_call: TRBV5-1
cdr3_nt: TGCGCCAGCAGCTTGAAGATACAGGATTCACCCCTCCACTTT
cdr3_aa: CASSLKIQDSPLHF

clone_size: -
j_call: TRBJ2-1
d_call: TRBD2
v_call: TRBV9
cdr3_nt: TGTGCCTCTAACCGGGGGGGCTTCGTTTACAATGAGCAGTTCTTC
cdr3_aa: CASNRGGFVYNEQFF

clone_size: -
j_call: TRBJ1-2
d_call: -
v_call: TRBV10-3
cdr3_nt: TGTGCCATCAGTGAGATGGTACAGAGAACTAACTATGGCTACACCTTC
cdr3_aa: CAISEMVQRTNYGYTF

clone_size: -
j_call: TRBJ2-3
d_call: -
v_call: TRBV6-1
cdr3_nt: TGTGCCAGCAGTGAAACGGGCGGGGCTGGCACAGATACGCAGTATTTT
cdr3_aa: CASSETGGAGTDTQYF

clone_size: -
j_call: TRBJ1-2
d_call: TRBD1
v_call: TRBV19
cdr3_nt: TGTGCCAGTAGTCCGGGACAGCTAGGCCGTGGCTACACCTTC
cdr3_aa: CASSPGQLGRGYTF

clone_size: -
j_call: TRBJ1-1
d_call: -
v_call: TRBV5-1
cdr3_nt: TGCGCCAGCAGCTTGGACGCCACCGGGATCACTGAAGCTTTCTTT
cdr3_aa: CASSLDATGITEAFF

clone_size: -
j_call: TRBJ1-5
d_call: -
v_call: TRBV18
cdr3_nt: TGTGCCAGCTCACCCGATTATGAAGGGGTCACGCATTTT
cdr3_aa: CASSPDYEGVTHF

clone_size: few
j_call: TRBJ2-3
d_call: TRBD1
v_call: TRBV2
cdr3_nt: TGTGCCAGCTGCCGGGACAGGGCCACAGATACGCAGTATTTT
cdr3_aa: CASCRDRATDTQYF